This T cell receptor (beta chain) was documented in a study of response to subunit inactivated influenza vaccine. This clonotype was seen just once. The V and J ends lost 0 bases and 5 bases respectively, with 10 bases between them. The CDR3 covers 14 residues. Germline V gene sequence: CDR1 MGHRA, CDR2 YSYEKL. TCRdb itself ran the RT-PCR reads through MiXCR, one entry per CDR3 protein. The sample includes 700,000 to 900,000 distinct CDR3 sequences, 20% to 25% seen only once; the top ten take about 9.4%. This TCR came from a middle-aged man who received an inactivated influenza vaccine. The chain carries TRBV4-1 and TRBJ2-5, with unresolved D. The sample in question was PBMCs from blood, obtained approximately 5 days after vaccination. In DNA form, the CDR3 reads TGCGCCAGCAGCCAAGAGGCGTGGGTGGAGACCCAGTACTTC. Translation: CASSQEAWVETQYF.